The 21 T cell receptor beta chains below come from one sample, sequenced in a study of blood T cell repertoires in COVID-19. The method was immunoSEQ multiplex PCR; TCRdb's version includes in-frame clones alone and lacks a portion of them. The sample has approximately 300,000 clones; roughly nine tenths are singletons. Sequences were obtained from PBMCs or T cells enriched from blood (not recorded which). These receptors all stem from a man in his 60s who had recovered from COVID-19.

This clone was observed a single time. The chain joins TRBV2 to TRBJ1-5; D gene ambiguous. Germline CDR1 is SNHLY and CDR2 is FYNNEI. CDR3 size: 15 residues. V was shortened by 6 bases and J by 0 bases, with 12 bases between the two germline ends. The CDR3 region is CASRSTENSNQPQHF. DNA for the CDR3: TGTGCCAGCAGGTCAACCGAGAATAGCAATCAGCCCCAGCATTTT. Complete variable domain (other parts from reference TRBV2 and TRBJ1-5): EPEVTQTPSHQVTQMGQEVILRCVPISNHLYFYWYRQILGQKVEFLVSFYNNEISEKSEIFDDQFSVERPDGSNFTLKIRSTKLEDSAMYFCASRSTENSNQPQHFGDGTRLSIL.

V gene TRBV10-3 combines with J gene TRBJ1-5; 10 nucleotides agree with TRBD1. The CDR3 is 16 residues long. Germline CDR1 is ENHRY and CDR2 is SYGVKD. V was clipped by 3 bases and J by 5 bases; unmatched bases: 7. The CDR3 coding sequence is TGTGCCATCAGTGATACCGGGACAGGGGTCGATCAGCCCCAGCATTTT. Translated, it gives CAISDTGTGVDQPQHF.

The genes are TRBV5-5 and TRBJ2-5; 7 positions match TRBD1. The J segment lost 4 bases and the V segment lost 4 bases, leaving 7 bases of the junction unmatched. The germline V gene has CDR1 SGHKS and CDR2 YYEKEE (reference sequence). This CDR3 contains 14 residues. The CDR3 is CASSRQGGSETQYF. The CDR3 region has the DNA TGTGCCAGCAGCCGACAGGGCGGATCAGAGACCCAGTACTTC.

This clone was counted a single time. The rearrangement links TRBV25-1 to TRBJ1-5; D perhaps matches TRBD1 (6 bases). Germline V gene lookup returns CDR1 MGHDK and CDR2 SYGVNS. V gave up 5 bases and J gave up 4 bases, with 9 bases separating them. The CDR3 is 13 residues long. CDR3 DNA: TGTGCCAGCAGTAACAGGGAGAATCAGCCCCAGCATTTT. It translates to CASSNRENQPQHF.

V usage is TRBV5-4 and J usage is TRBJ2-1; 9 bases are a match to TRBD1. Germline V gene lookup returns CDR1 SGHNT and CDR2 YYREEE (reference sequence). CDR3 size: 14 residues. V dropped 4 bases and J dropped 7; count of bases not matched to a gene: 6. The CDR3 nucleotides are TGTGCCAGCAGCCCGACAGGGGGGGTTAATGAGCAGTTCTTC. Its protein is CASSPTGGVNEQFF.

V is TRBV19 and J is TRBJ1-2, with a possible D match to TRBD1 (6 bases). The V end lost 3 bases, the J end lost 0 bases, and 17 bases lay between the germline ends. CDR1 and CDR2 from the germline V gene are LNHDA and SQIVND (reference sequence). The CDR3 length is 17 residues. Here the CDR3 reads CASSILPNRASNYGYTF. The CDR3 coding sequence is TGTGCCAGTAGTATTTTGCCGAACAGGGCCTCTAACTATGGCTACACCTTC.

The chain combines TRBV6-1 with TRBJ2-1; 7 positions agree with TRBD2. Germline V gene sequence: CDR1 MNHNS, CDR2 SASEGT. V lost 2 bases, J lost 8 bases, and 18 bases stayed unmatched. This CDR3 comprises 18 residues. The DNA for the CDR3 is TGTGCCAGCAGTGAATCCCCCGACTCTGCGGGAGATTTTGATGAGCAGTTCTTC. Protein sequence: CASSESPDSAGDFDEQFF.

This chain joins TRBV5-1 and TRBJ2-3; TRBD2 aligns across 11 bases. Germline CDR1 SGHRS, CDR2 YFSETQ. The J segment lost 0 bases and the V segment lost 2 bases, leaving 17 bases of the junction unmatched. The CDR3 is 21 residues long. This chain's CDR3 is CASSFGSLGLAGGTSTDTQYF. CDR3 in DNA: TGCGCCAGCAGCTTTGGTTCTCTCGGTCTAGCGGGGGGAACTAGCACAGATACGCAGTATTTT.

This chain joins TRBV3-1 (or the pseudogene TRBV3-2) and TRBJ1-5, with unresolved D. Germline lookup yields CDR1 LGHDT and CDR2 YNNKEL (reference sequence). This CDR3 has 13 residues. V shed 0 bases and J shed 5 bases, with 5 bases lying between them. CDR3 residues: CASSQDRDQPQHF. The CDR3 DNA reads as TGTGCCAGCAGCCAAGATCGAGATCAGCCCCAGCATTTT.

CDR3 nucleotide sequence: TGTGCCAGCAGCTTGCGTGGCGGAAACACCATATATTTT. Translated, it gives CASSLRGGNTIYF. The chain links TRBV5-8 to TRBJ1-3; D not certain. V dropped 1 base and J dropped 4 bases, with 6 bases sitting between them. Germline loops: CDR1 SGHTS, CDR2 YDEGEE. This CDR3 spans 13 amino acids.

This chain joins TRBV7-2 and TRBJ2-7, with D hard to call. CDR1 is SGHTA, CDR2 FQGNSA, per germline. Trimming took 5 bases from V and 0 from J, leaving 20 bases between them. This CDR3 is 17 amino acids long. CDR3 DNA sequence: TGTGCCAGCAGCACGGCGAGGTTCGCGGTGAGCTCCTACGAGCAGTACTTC. Translation gives CASSTARFAVSSYEQYF. Combining the CDR3 with reference TRBV7-2 and TRBJ2-7 gives the whole variable domain GAGVSQSPSNKVTEKGKDVELRCDPISGHTALYWYRQSLGQGLEFLIYFQGNSAPDKSGLPSDRFSAERTGGSVSTLTIQRTQQEDSAVYLCASSTARFAVSSYEQYFGPGTRLTVT.

The V call is TRBV5-1, the J call TRBJ2-5, with a weak D call TRBD1 (7 bases). Trimming pared 4 bases from V and 4 bases from J, leaving 17 bases between. The CDR3 loop spans 15 amino acids. Germline CDR1 reads SGHRS; CDR2 reads YFSETQ. Here the CDR3 DNA reads TGCGCCAGCAGCCTTTCCGGACAGGAGGGAGAGACCCAGTACTTC. It translates to CASSLSGQEGETQYF.

The V call is TRBV20-1, the J call TRBJ1-1; D unresolved. Germline CDR1 DFQATT, CDR2 SNEGSKA (reference sequence). The CDR3 runs to 13 residues. The germline V and J ends were trimmed by 3 bases and 0 bases, with 8 bases remaining between them. The CDR3 bases are TGCAGTGCTAGTGAGTTTATGAACACTGAAGCTTTCTTT. Translating gives CSASEFMNTEAFF.

CDR3 coding DNA: TGTGCCAGCAGCAAGGGACAGCTTAGCAATCAGCCCCAGCATTTT. Translation gives CASSKGQLSNQPQHF. This sequence joins TRBV11-2 and TRBJ1-5; 7 bases line up with TRBD1. This CDR3 region has 15 residues. The V gene's germline CDR1 is SGHAT and CDR2 FQNNGV. V was clipped by 5 bases and J by 0 bases; unmatched bases: 4. Together with reference TRBV11-2 and TRBJ1-5, the CDR3 gives the full variable domain: EAGVAQSPRYKIIEKRQSVAFWCNPISGHATLYWYQQILGQGPKLLIQFQNNGVVDDSQLPKDRFSAERLKGVDSTLKIQPAKLEDSAVYLCASSKGQLSNQPQHFGDGTRLSIL.

V and J are TRBV19 and TRBJ2-7; D may be TRBD2 (6 bases). The germline gives CDR1 LNHDA, CDR2 SQIVND (reference sequence). The CDR3 is made up of 15 amino acids. V lost 9 bases to trimming and J lost 0 bases, with 18 bases between them. The CDR3 DNA follows: TGTGCCAGCTCCCCGGTGCGGGGTAGCTCCTACGAGCAGTACTTC. Amino acids: CASSPVRGSSYEQYF.

This clone was observed a single time. The chain links TRBV7-9 to TRBJ2-1, with D maybe TRBD2 (6 bases). Germline V lookup: CDR1 SEHNR, CDR2 FQNEAQ (reference sequence). The CDR3 consists of 13 residues. With 4 bases removed from V and 7 bases from J, the gap between germline ends came to 11 bases. Here the CDR3 reads CASSWVAVNEQFF. CDR3 nucleotides: TGTGCCAGCAGCTGGGTAGCGGTTAATGAGCAGTTCTTC.

The chain couples TRBV29-1 to TRBJ1-1; D gene ambiguous. This CDR3 comprises 13 residues. V lost 8 bases and J 2 bases, leaving 15 bases between the germline ends. Germline V CDR1 and CDR2: SQVTM, ANQGSEA. The CDR3 reads CSSTHFSNTEAFF. In nucleotides, the CDR3 is TGCAGCTCTACGCACTTCTCTAACACTGAAGCTTTCTTT.

This clone has only one observation. This CDR3 reads CASSRSGPEPQHF. In DNA, the CDR3 is TGTGCCAGCAGTCGGTCAGGGCCGGAGCCCCAGCATTTT. J is TRBJ1-5 and V is TRBV25-1, with D tentatively TRBD1 (5 bases). The ends were cut back, 5 bases at V and 8 bases at J, with 13 bases in the middle. CDR1 is MGHDK and CDR2 is SYGVNS in the germline V gene. The CDR3 is 13 amino acids.

This clone is medium-sized by share. The CDR3 DNA sequence: TGCGCCAGCAGCCAAGATGGGGCAGGCTACAATGAGCAGTTCTTC. It is translated as CASSQDGAGYNEQFF. The chain carries TRBV4-3 and TRBJ2-1; weak D call: TRBD1 (5 bases). The CDR3 runs to 15 residues. Germline CDR1 reads LGHNA; CDR2 reads YSLEER. V gave up 0 bases and J gave up 3 bases, with 9 bases separating them.

The chain recombines TRBV3-1 (or the pseudogene TRBV3-2) with TRBJ2-5; TRBD2 matches 11 bases. V trimming: 5 bases; J trimming: 2 bases; junction bases outside the gene matches: 7. Germline CDR1 and CDR2: LGHDT and YNNKEL (reference sequence). This CDR3 has 16 residues. CDR3 DNA sequence: TGTGCCAGCAGCTATAGACTAGCGGGGACTCAAGAGACCCAGTACTTC. It codes for CASSYRLAGTQETQYF.

V usage is TRBV19 and J usage is TRBJ2-3; 8 nucleotides match TRBD1. CDR3 length: 15 amino acids. Trimming at V came to 6 bases and at J to 1 base, leaving 6 bases not matched to a gene. The germline CDR1 and CDR2 sequences are LNHDA and SQIVND (reference sequence). CDR3 DNA sequence: TGTGCCAGTAGCACAGGACAGGGACGCACAGATACGCAGTATTTT. The encoded protein is CASSTGQGRTDTQYF.